One sample yielded the 15 T cell receptor beta chains listed below, sequenced in a study of cytomegalovirus exposure and HLA in healthy donors. The primer mix had 60 Vbeta and 13 Jbeta primers. Produced via immunoSEQ multiplex PCR; TCRdb's table is partial and in-frame only. Found here are roughly 100,000 clones, approximately 80% of them singletons; the top ten hold 1.3%. The sequenced sample consisted of PBMCs. The receptors derive from a man aged 30-40 years in good health and CMV-seronegative.

The rearrangement uses TRBV10-1 and TRBJ2-1; 14 bases are shared with TRBD2. The trim removed 2 bases at V and 7 bases at J, leaving 4 bases unmatched. This CDR3 contains 16 residues. Germline-derived CDR1 and CDR2 are WNHNN and SYGVQD (reference sequence). The CDR3 sequence: CASSEGLAGGRNEQFF. CDR3 coding DNA: TGCGCCAGCAGTGAGGGACTAGCGGGAGGACGGAATGAGCAGTTCTTC.

The chain uses TRBV28 and TRBJ1-3; no reliable D call. The V end was cut by 2 bases, the J end by 0 bases, with 11 bases between. Per the germline V gene, CDR1 is MDHEN and CDR2 is SYDVKM. CDR3 length equals 16 residues. CDR3 region: CASSLNALRSGNTIYF. Written as DNA, the CDR3 is TGTGCCAGCAGTTTAAATGCGTTGCGCTCTGGAAACACCATATATTTT.

The J gene is TRBJ2-7, the V gene TRBV27, with 7 positions matching TRBD2. CDR3 size: 14 residues. The trim removed 3 bases at V and 0 bases at J, leaving 2 bases unmatched. Germline V gene lookup returns CDR1 MNHEY and CDR2 SMNVEV (reference sequence). CDR3 nucleotides: TGTGCCAGCAGTTTTAGCGGGCCCTCCTACGAGCAGTACTTC. Its translation is CASSFSGPSYEQYF.

Written as DNA, the CDR3 is TGTGCCAGCAGCCGGACTAGCGGGAGCTCCTACAATGAGCAGTTCTTC. Encoded protein: CASSRTSGSSYNEQFF. The gene calls are TRBV7-2 and TRBJ2-1; the match to TRBD2 covers 13 bases. CDR3 length equals 16 residues. Germline V gene data show CDR1 as SGHTA and CDR2 as FQGNSA. V trimming: 5 bases; J trimming: 0 bases; junction bases outside the gene matches: 1. Using reference TRBV7-2 and TRBJ2-1 for the parts outside the CDR3, the full variable domain is GAGVSQSPSNKVTEKGKDVELRCDPISGHTALYWYRQSLGQGLEFLIYFQGNSAPDKSGLPSDRFSAERTGGSVSTLTIQRTQQEDSAVYLCASSRTSGSSYNEQFFGPGTRLTVL.

The V gene is TRBV7-2, the J gene TRBJ2-1, with D uncertain. V lost 4 bases, J lost 6 bases, and 7 bases lay in between. The CDR3 length is 12 residues. CDR1 is SGHTA, CDR2 FQGNSA, per germline. The CDR3 loop is CASSSPSNEQFF. The CDR3 DNA follows: TGTGCCAGCAGCTCCCCCTCCAATGAGCAGTTCTTC.

The J gene is TRBJ1-1, the V gene TRBV6-6; D unresolved. V lost 5 bases and J 4 bases, leaving 5 bases between the germline ends. CDR3 length: 11 residues. The V gene's germline CDR1 is MNHNY and CDR2 SVGAGI (reference sequence). The CDR3 spells CASSGSTEAFF. In DNA, the CDR3 is TGTGCCAGCAGTGGGAGCACTGAAGCTTTCTTT.

Remarks on this clone: Distinct nucleotide sequences in the sample also encode this CDR3. The V gene is TRBV28, the J gene TRBJ1-1; TRBD1 agrees at 7 bases. V dropped 5 bases and J dropped 1; count of bases not matched to a gene: 4. Germline CDR1 reads MDHEN; CDR2 reads SYDVKM. This CDR3 spans 14 amino acids. DNA of the CDR3: TGTGCCAGCAGTCTCAGACAGGGGAACACTGAAGCTTTCTTT. Translated, it gives CASSLRQGNTEAFF.

This chain uses TRBV15 with TRBJ2-3; D gene uncertain. Germline V gives CDR1 LNHNV, CDR2 YYDKDF (reference sequence). The CDR3 extends over 14 amino acids. Deletions cut 0 bases from V and 4 bases from J, with 8 bases between. The CDR3 protein is CATSRDSVADTQYF. The DNA for the CDR3 is TGTGCCACCAGCAGAGATTCGGTAGCAGATACGCAGTATTTT.

V and J are TRBV5-4 and TRBJ2-3, with TRBD2 identical over 7 bases. This CDR3 is 14 amino acids long. V was pared by 2 bases and J by 4 bases, with 4 bases of the junction left unmatched. CDR1 and CDR2 (germline): SGHNT, YYREEE (reference sequence). CDR3 residues: CASSFKAGPDTQYF. The CDR3 DNA reads TGTGCCAGCAGCTTTAAAGCGGGACCAGATACGCAGTATTTT.

The chain couples TRBV27 to TRBJ1-3; possibly TRBD1 for D (6 bases). The CDR3 runs 16 residues. The V and J ends lost 5 bases and 1 base respectively, with 15 bases between them. CDR1 is MNHEY, CDR2 SMNVEV, per germline (reference sequence). The CDR3 coding sequence is TGTGCCAGCAGTCGTACTACAGGGTCTTCTGGAAACACCATATATTTT. It codes for CASSRTTGSSGNTIYF.

J is TRBJ2-2 and V is TRBV5-6; tentatively, D is TRBD1 (6 bases). The CDR3 is 14 residues long. Trimming cost V 2 bases and J 6 bases, with 11 bases left between them. Germline V gene sequence: CDR1 SGHDT, CDR2 YYEEEE. CDR3 nucleotides: TGTGCCAGCAGCTTACAGGGCCTCGCCGGGGAGCTGTTTTTT. It is translated as CASSLQGLAGELFF.

The chain couples TRBV7-6 to TRBJ2-7; 13 nucleotides match TRBD2. CDR1 is SGHVS, CDR2 FNYEAQ, per germline. CDR3 size: 17 residues. The trim removed 1 base at V and 2 bases at J, leaving 5 bases unmatched. CDR3 region: CASSLGTSGSTPYEQYF. The CDR3 bases are TGTGCCAGCAGCTTAGGGACTAGCGGGAGTACGCCCTACGAGCAGTACTTC.

The V call is TRBV19, the J call TRBJ2-1, with D unclear. CDR3 length: 15 residues. CDR1 and CDR2 (germline): LNHDA, SQIVND (reference sequence). V was clipped by 5 bases and J by 7 bases, with 18 bases between them. CDR3 in DNA: TGTGCCAGTAGTTCCTTGACACTCGGAAGGAATGAGCAGTTCTTC. It is translated as CASSSLTLGRNEQFF.

The chain is built from TRBV29-1 and TRBJ2-7; TRBD2 might be the D (6 bases). The CDR3 sequence is 13 residues long. Germline V gene data show CDR1 as SQVTM and CDR2 as ANQGSEA. V lost 4 bases and J lost 3, with 13 bases in between. DNA for the CDR3: TGCAGCGTTGCGCGGGAACACGGCTACGAGCAGTACTTC. Amino acids: CSVAREHGYEQYF.

The rearrangement uses TRBV11-2 and TRBJ1-1; no firm D call. This CDR3 has 13 residues. Germline CDR1 reads SGHAT; CDR2 reads FQNNGV. V was cut by 2 bases and J by 5 bases, with 9 bases left in between. CDR3 loop: CASSLSEITEAFF. The CDR3 nucleotides read TGTGCCAGCAGCTTAAGTGAGATTACTGAAGCTTTCTTT.